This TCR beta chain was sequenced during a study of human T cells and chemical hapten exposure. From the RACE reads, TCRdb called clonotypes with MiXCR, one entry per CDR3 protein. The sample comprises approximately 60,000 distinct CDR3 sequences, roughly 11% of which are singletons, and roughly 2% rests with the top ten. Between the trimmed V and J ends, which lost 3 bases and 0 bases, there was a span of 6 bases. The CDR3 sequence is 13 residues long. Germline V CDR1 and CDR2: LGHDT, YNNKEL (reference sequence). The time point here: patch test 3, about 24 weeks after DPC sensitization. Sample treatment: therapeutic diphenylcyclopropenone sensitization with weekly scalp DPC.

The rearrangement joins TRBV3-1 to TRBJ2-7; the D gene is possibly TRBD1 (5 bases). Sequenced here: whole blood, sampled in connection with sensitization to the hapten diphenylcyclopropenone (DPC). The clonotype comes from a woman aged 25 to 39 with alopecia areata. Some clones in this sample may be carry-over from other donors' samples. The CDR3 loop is CASSQGHSYEQYF. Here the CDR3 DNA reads TGTGCCAGCAGCCAGGGGCACTCCTACGAGCAGTACTTC.